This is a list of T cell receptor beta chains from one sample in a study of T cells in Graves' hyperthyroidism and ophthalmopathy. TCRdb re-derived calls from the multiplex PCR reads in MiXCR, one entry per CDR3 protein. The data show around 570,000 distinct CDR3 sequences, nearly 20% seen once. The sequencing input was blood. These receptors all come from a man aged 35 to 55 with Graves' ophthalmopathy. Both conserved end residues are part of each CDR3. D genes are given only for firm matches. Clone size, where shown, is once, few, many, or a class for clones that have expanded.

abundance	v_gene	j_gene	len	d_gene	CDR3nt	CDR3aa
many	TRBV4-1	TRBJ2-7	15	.	TGCGCCAGCAGCCAAGAGCCAGGGGGGACCTACGAGCAGTACTTC	CASSQEPGGTYEQYF
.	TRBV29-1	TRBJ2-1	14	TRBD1	TGCAGCGTTTCCGGGACAGGGCTTTACAATGAGCAGTTCTTC	CSVSGTGLYNEQFF
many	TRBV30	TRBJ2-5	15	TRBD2	TGTGCCTGGAGTGCCAGCGGGGCCATACAAGAGACCCAGTACTTC	CAWSASGAIQETQYF
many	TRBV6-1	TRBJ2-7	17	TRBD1	TGTGCCAGCAGGCCTCTCCCCCCGGGACAGGGAGTCTACGAGCAGTACTTC	CASRPLPPGQGVYEQYF
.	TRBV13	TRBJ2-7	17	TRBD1	TGTGCCAGCAGCTTTGGAAGGAGGGGGACAGGGAACTACGAGCAGTACTTC	CASSFGRRGTGNYEQYF
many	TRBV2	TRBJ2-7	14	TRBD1	TGTGCCAGCAGTGAAGTCAGGGGGAAGGGCGAGCAGTACTTC	CASSEVRGKGEQYF
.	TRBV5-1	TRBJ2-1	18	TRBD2	TGCGCCAGCAGCTTGAGCCCTACTAGCGGGAGCGGGGGCAATGAGCAGTTCTTC	CASSLSPTSGSGGNEQFF
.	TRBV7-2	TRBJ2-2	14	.	TGTGCCAGCAGGCCTAGCGCGAACACCGGGGAGCTGTTTTTT	CASRPSANTGELFF
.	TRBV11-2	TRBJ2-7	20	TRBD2	TGTGCCAGCGGATACCCCCCTACCGGGACTAGCGGGAGCCAGACCTACGAGCAGTACTTC	CASGYPPTGTSGSQTYEQYF
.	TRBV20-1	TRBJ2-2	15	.	TGCAGTGCTGGGAGGTCACACACAGGGTCCGGGGAGCTGTTTTTT	CSAGRSHTGSGELFF